These T cell receptor beta chains were read from a single sample in a study of type 1 regulatory T cells. One entry per CDR3 protein, called by TCRdb with MiXCR from the reads. Of 80,000 to 100,000 distinct CDR3 sequences listed, around a third are singletons. Source material: CD4+ T cells, either the whole sample or a sorted fraction (not recorded which). These receptors all come from a human donor in good health. Each CDR3 is given with its conserved first and last residue. The D gene is left open where the match is weak. The size of a clone is reported for some rows only, either as once, few or many, or as a class for expanded clones.

CDR3aa: CAGSLRGQETQYF
CDR3nt: TGCGCCGGCAGCCTCAGGGGGCAAGAGACCCAGTACTTC
abundance: NA
v_gene: TRBV5-1
d_gene: TRBD1
j_gene: TRBJ2-5

CDR3aa: CASSLDLRYGYTF
CDR3nt: TGTGCCAGCAGCTTAGATTTGCGCTATGGCTACACCTTC
abundance: NA
v_gene: TRBV11-2
d_gene: NA
j_gene: TRBJ1-2

CDR3aa: CASSSRGGLALYNEQFF
CDR3nt: TGTGCCAGCAGCTCTAGAGGGGGACTAGCGTTATACAATGAGCAGTTCTTC
abundance: few
v_gene: TRBV7-6
d_gene: TRBD2
j_gene: TRBJ2-1

CDR3aa: CASSEAPSGDTQFF
CDR3nt: TGTGCCAGCAGTGAAGCGCCTAGCGGGGATACGCAGTTCTTC
abundance: NA
v_gene: TRBV2
d_gene: TRBD2
j_gene: TRBJ2-1

CDR3aa: CSVLLAPHEQFF
CDR3nt: TGCAGCGTTCTTCTAGCCCCCCATGAGCAGTTCTTC
abundance: NA
v_gene: TRBV29-1
d_gene: NA
j_gene: TRBJ2-1

CDR3aa: CASSRDERRPLVEQYF
CDR3nt: TGTGCCAGCAGCCGGGACGAGCGAAGACCACTTGTCGAGCAGTACTTC
abundance: few
v_gene: TRBV3-1
d_gene: NA
j_gene: TRBJ2-7

CDR3aa: CSARDVVAVTDTQYF
CDR3nt: TGCAGTGCTAGAGATGTGGTAGCAGTCACAGATACGCAGTATTTT
abundance: few
v_gene: TRBV20-1
d_gene: NA
j_gene: TRBJ2-3

CDR3aa: CASSWGQETQYF
CDR3nt: TGTGCCAGCAGCTGGGGGCAAGAGACCCAGTACTTC
abundance: NA
v_gene: TRBV7-2
d_gene: NA
j_gene: TRBJ2-5

CDR3aa: CASSRQAFSYEQYF
CDR3nt: TGTGCCAGTAGCAGACAGGCTTTCTCCTACGAGCAGTACTTC
abundance: NA
v_gene: TRBV19
d_gene: NA
j_gene: TRBJ2-7

CDR3aa: CASSQGTSGGRGEKDTQYF
CDR3nt: TGTGCCAGCAGCCAAGGAACTAGCGGGGGCCGTGGGGAGAAAGATACGCAGTATTTT
abundance: NA
v_gene: TRBV4-2
d_gene: TRBD2
j_gene: TRBJ2-3

CDR3aa: CASSYSGRRIEQPEAFF
CDR3nt: TGTGCCAGCAGTTACTCGGGGCGGCGAATAGAACAACCTGAAGCTTTCTTT
abundance: NA
v_gene: TRBV6-5
d_gene: NA
j_gene: TRBJ1-1